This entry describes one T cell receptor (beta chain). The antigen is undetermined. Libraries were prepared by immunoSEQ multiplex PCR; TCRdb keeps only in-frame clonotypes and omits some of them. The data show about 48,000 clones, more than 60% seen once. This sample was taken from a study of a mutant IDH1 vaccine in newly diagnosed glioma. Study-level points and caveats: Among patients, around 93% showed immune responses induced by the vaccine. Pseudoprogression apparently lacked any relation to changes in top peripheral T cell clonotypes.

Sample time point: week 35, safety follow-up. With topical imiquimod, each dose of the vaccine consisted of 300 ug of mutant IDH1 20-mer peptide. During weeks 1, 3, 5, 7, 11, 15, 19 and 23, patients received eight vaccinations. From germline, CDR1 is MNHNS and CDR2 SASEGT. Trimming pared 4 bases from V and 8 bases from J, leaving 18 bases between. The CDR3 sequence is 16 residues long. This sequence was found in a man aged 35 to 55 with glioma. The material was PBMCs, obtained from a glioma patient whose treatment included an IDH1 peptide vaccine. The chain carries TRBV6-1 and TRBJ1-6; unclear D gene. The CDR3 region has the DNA TGTGCCAGCAGTGCCGACCTTCTTCAAGAGGATTCACCCCTCCACTTT. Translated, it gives CASSADLLQEDSPLHF.